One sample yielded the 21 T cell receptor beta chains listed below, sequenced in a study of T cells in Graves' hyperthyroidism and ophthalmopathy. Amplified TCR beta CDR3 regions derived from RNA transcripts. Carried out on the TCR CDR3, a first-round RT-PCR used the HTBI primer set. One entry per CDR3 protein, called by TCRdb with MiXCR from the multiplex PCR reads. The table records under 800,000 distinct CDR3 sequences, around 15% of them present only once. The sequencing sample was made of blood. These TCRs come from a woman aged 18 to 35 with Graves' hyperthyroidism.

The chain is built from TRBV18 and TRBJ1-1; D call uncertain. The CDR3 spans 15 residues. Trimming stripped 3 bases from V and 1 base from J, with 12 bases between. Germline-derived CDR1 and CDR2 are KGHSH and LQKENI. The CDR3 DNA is TGTGCCAGCTCACCTCACGCGGACTCGAACACTGAAGCTTTCTTT. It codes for CASSPHADSNTEAFF.

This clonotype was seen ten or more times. CDR3 sequence: CASSWLFNTEAFF. CDR3 DNA: TGTGCCAGCAGTTGGCTGTTTAACACTGAAGCTTTCTTT. The chain combines TRBV5-5 with TRBJ1-1; D is uncertain. The V end lost 5 bases, the J end lost 2 bases, and 10 bases lay between the germline ends. The CDR3 spans 13 residues. Germline V gene lookup returns CDR1 SGHKS and CDR2 YYEKEE (reference sequence).

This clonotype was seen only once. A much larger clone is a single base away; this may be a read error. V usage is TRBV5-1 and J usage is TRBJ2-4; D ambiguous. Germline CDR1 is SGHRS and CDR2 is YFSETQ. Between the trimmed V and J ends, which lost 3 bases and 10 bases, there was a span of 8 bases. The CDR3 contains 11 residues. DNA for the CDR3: TGCGCCAGCAGCTCCGACCTAATTCAGTACTTC. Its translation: CASSSDLIQYF.

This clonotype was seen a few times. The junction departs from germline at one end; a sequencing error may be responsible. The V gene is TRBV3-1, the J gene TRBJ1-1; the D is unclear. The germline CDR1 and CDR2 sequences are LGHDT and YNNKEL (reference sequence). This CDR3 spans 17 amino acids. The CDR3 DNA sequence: TGTGCCAGCAGCCAAGGATCCCGGGCCGTAACGAACACTGAAGCTTCCTTT. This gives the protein CASSQGSRAVTNTEASF.

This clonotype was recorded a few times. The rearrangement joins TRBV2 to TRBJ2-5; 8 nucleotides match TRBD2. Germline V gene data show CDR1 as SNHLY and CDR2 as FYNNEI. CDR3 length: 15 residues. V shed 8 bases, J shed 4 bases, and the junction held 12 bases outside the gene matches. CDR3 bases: TGTGCCAGCGGAGATATAGCGGGACCTCGAGAGACCCAGTACTTC. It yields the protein CASGDIAGPRETQYF.

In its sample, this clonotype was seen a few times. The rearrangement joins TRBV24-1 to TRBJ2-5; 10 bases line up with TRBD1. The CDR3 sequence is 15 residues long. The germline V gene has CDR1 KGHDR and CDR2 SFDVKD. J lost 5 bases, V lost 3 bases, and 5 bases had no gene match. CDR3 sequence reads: CATSDATGGFETQYF. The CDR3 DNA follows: TGTGCCACCAGTGATGCGACAGGGGGCTTTGAGACCCAGTACTTC.

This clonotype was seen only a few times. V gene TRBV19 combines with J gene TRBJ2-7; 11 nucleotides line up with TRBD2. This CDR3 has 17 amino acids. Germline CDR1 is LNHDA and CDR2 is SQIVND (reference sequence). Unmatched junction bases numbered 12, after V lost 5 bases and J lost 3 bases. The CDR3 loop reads CASSARTPLAGDYEQYF. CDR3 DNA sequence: TGTGCCAGTAGTGCCCGAACCCCACTAGCGGGGGACTACGAGCAGTACTTC.

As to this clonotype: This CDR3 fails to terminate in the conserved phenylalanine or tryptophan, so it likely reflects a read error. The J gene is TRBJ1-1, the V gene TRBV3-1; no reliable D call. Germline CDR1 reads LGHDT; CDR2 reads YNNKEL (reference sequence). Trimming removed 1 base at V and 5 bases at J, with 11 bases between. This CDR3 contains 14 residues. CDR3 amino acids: CASSQVRGRTEAFV. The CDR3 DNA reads TGTGCCAGCAGCCAAGTTCGAGGGAGGACTGAAGCTTTCGTT.

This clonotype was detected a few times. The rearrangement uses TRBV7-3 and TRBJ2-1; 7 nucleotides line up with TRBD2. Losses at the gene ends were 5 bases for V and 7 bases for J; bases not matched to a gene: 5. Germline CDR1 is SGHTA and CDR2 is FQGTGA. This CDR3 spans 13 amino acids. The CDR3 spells CASSPGGMNEQFF. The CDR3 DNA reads TGTGCCAGCAGCCCGGGGGGTATGAATGAGCAGTTCTTC.

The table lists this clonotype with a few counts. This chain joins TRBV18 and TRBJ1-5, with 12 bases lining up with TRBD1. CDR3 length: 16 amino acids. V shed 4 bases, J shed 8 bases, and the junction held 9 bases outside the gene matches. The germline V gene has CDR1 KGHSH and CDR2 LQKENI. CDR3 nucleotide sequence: TGTGCCAGCTCACTAACCGGGACAGGGGGCGATAAGCCCCAGCATTTT. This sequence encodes CASSLTGTGGDKPQHF.

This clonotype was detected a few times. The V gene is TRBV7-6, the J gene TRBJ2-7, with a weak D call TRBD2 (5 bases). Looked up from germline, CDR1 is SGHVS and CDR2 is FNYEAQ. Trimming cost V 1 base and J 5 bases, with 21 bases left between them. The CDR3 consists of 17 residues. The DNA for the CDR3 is TGTGCCAGCAGCTTAGTTTCCGGGCGAGGGAGATCCCACGAGCAGTACTTC. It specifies CASSLVSGRGRSHEQYF.

In nucleotides, the CDR3 is TGTGCCAGCTCACCGGGAGCGGTAACCTACAATGAGCAGTTCTTC. This gives the protein CASSPGAVTYNEQFF. J is TRBJ2-1 and V is TRBV18; possible D gene TRBD2, 5 bases. Germline CDR1 KGHSH, CDR2 LQKENI. Trimming took off 3 bases at V and 2 bases at J, with 11 bases between the two ends. There are 15 residues in the CDR3. Looking up the rest from reference TRBV18 and TRBJ2-1 gives the full variable domain: NAGVMQNPRHLVRRRGQEARLRCSPMKGHSHVYWYRQLPEEGLKFMVYLQKENIIDESGMPKERFSAEFPKEGPSILRIQQVVRGDSAAYFCASSPGAVTYNEQFFGPGTRLTVL.

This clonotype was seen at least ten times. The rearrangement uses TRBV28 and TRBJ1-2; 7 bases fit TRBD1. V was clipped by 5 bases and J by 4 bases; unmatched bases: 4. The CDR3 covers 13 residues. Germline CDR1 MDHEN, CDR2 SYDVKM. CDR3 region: CASSPQGSYGYTF. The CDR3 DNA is TGTGCCAGCAGTCCACAGGGGAGCTATGGCTACACCTTC.

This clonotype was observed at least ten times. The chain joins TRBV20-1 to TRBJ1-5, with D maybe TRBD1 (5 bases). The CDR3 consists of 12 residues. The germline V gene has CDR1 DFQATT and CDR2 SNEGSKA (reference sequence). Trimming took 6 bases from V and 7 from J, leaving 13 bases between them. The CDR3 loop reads CSAGRQGQPQHF. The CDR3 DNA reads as TGCAGTGCCGGCCGCCAGGGACAGCCCCAGCATTTT.

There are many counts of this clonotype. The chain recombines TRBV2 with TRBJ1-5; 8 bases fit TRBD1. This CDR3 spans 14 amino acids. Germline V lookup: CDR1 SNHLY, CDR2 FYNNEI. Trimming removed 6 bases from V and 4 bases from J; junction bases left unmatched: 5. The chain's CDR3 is CASRDRGANQPQHF. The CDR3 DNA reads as TGTGCCAGCAGAGACAGGGGCGCGAATCAGCCCCAGCATTTT.

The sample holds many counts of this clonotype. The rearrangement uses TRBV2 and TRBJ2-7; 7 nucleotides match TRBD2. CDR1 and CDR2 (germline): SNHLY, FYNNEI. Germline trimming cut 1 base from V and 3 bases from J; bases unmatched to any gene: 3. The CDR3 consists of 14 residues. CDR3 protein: CASSEERGNYEQYF. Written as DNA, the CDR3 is TGTGCCAGCAGTGAAGAGCGGGGAAACTACGAGCAGTACTTC.

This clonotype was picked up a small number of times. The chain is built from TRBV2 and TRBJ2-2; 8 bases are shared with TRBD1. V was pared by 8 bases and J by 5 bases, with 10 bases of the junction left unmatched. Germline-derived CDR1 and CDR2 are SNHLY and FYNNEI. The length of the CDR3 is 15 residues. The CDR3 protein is CASLNRDRKTGELFF. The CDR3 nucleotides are TGTGCCAGCCTGAACCGGGACAGGAAGACCGGGGAGCTGTTTTTT.

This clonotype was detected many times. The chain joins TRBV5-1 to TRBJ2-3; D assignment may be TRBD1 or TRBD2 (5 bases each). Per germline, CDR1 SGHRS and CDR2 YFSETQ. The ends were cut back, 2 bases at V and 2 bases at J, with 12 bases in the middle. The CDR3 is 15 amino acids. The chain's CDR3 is CASSFVAGTTDTQYF. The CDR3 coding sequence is TGCGCCAGCAGCTTCGTGGCAGGGACCACAGATACGCAGTATTTT.

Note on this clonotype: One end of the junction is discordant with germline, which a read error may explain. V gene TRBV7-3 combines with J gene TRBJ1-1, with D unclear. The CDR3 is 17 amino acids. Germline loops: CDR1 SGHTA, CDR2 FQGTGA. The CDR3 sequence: CASGHDSYPLMNTEAFF. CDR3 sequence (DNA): TGCGCCAGCGGCCACGATTCTTATCCGTTAATGAACACTGAAGCTTTCTTT.

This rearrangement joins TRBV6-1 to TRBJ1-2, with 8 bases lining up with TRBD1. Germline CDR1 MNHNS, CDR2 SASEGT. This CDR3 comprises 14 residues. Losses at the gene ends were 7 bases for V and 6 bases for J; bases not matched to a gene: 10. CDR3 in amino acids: CASTRTGPVDGYTF. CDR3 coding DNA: TGTGCCAGCACCCGGACAGGGCCGGTAGATGGCTACACCTTC.

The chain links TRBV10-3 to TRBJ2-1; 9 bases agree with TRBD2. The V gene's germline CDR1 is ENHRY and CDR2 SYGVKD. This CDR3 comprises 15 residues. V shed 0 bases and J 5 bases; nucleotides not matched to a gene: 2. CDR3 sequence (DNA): TGTGCCATCAGTGAGTCTGCGGGAGGGCACAATGAGCAGTTCTTC. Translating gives CAISESAGGHNEQFF.